These T cell receptor beta chains were read from a single sample in a study of T cells in Graves' hyperthyroidism and ophthalmopathy. In TCRdb, the multiplex PCR reads were re-called with MiXCR into one record per CDR3 protein. The sample holds nearly 600,000 distinct CDR3 sequences, 11% to 15% seen once. Material: blood. These receptors all come from a woman under 30 with Graves' ophthalmopathy. Both conserved end residues are trimmed from each CDR3. Fields, in order: J gene, clone size, V gene, CDR3 protein. Some rows mark clone size as missing; the rest say once, few, many or name a class of expanded clone.

J: TRBJ2-1
size: NA
V: TRBV20-1
CDR3: SAQGLAGVGREQF

J: TRBJ2-5
size: many
V: TRBV3-1
CDR3: AVGGIQETQY

J: TRBJ2-1
size: few
V: TRBV9
CDR3: ASSGTLGLAGHNEQF

J: TRBJ1-1
size: NA
V: TRBV20-1
CDR3: SARVDRNTEAF

J: TRBJ2-1
size: many
V: TRBV20-1
CDR3: SASNPGTTKNNEQF

J: TRBJ2-1
size: many
V: TRBV6-5
CDR3: ASSYGETANEQF

J: TRBJ1-1
size: NA
V: TRBV24-1
CDR3: ATSEGTVNTEAF

J: TRBJ2-2
size: NA
V: TRBV29-1
CDR3: SVGHPGELF

J: TRBJ2-1
size: few
V: TRBV12-5
CDR3: ASGLGVILGNEQF

J: TRBJ2-1
size: many
V: TRBV20-1
CDR3: SATGAVEQF

J: TRBJ2-7
size: NA
V: TRBV6-1
CDR3: ASSGTGLRVYEQY

J: TRBJ2-5
size: NA
V: TRBV19
CDR3: ASSLEGGPIGETQY

J: TRBJ2-7
size: many
V: TRBV7-9
CDR3: ASSSHTDTYEQY

J: TRBJ1-5
size: many
V: TRBV2
CDR3: ASRVSNQPQH

J: TRBJ2-7
size: few
V: TRBV12-3/TRBV12-4
CDR3: ASSLEDSFTYEQY

J: TRBJ2-7
size: many
V: TRBV11-2
CDR3: ASSSGPSSYEQY

J: TRBJ1-2
size: few
V: TRBV6-1
CDR3: ASSHRDRSLGDGYT

J: TRBJ1-6
size: many
V: TRBV28
CDR3: ASLPVARSYNSPLH

J: TRBJ1-2
size: many
V: TRBV7-9
CDR3: ASSFDPLSQMHDFDGYT

J: TRBJ2-1
size: many
V: TRBV7-2
CDR3: ASPGGAGGPINEQF

J: TRBJ2-1
size: many
V: TRBV27
CDR3: ASSPTWLLVSYNEQF

J: TRBJ2-5
size: many
V: TRBV4-3
CDR3: ASSQDSQGETQY

J: TRBJ2-3
size: many
V: TRBV2
CDR3: ASSEFDSSSTDTQY

J: TRBJ1-1
size: many
V: TRBV9
CDR3: ASSVDRDVADRATIEAF

J: TRBJ2-7
size: many
V: TRBV12-3/TRBV12-4
CDR3: ASTSWGSVYEQY

J: TRBJ2-7
size: many
V: TRBV29-1
CDR3: SVASAGGGAREQY

J: TRBJ2-7
size: NA
V: TRBV6-2/TRBV6-3
CDR3: ASQGGNSYEQY

J: TRBJ2-1
size: NA
V: TRBV4-3
CDR3: ASSILAVIHNEQF

J: TRBJ1-1
size: many
V: TRBV27
CDR3: ASSDSVNTEAF

J: TRBJ2-5
size: few
V: TRBV7-9
CDR3: ASSQGKLAESWETQY

J: TRBJ2-2
size: many
V: TRBV2
CDR3: ASEGWNTGELF

J: TRBJ2-3
size: many
V: TRBV6-5
CDR3: ASSSTRLVADTQY

J: TRBJ2-1
size: NA
V: TRBV4-3
CDR3: ASSLRRDIGNEQF

J: TRBJ2-7
size: many
V: TRBV7-9
CDR3: ASSLDWTAPDEQY

J: TRBJ2-2
size: NA
V: TRBV5-1
CDR3: ASSALGGLDTGELF

J: TRBJ2-6
size: NA
V: TRBV5-6
CDR3: ASTLTTRGYGANVLT

J: TRBJ2-1
size: many
V: TRBV6-2/TRBV6-3
CDR3: ASSFSGSGSANEQF

J: TRBJ1-1
size: NA
V: TRBV7-3
CDR3: ASSFRTGINTEAF

J: TRBJ1-1
size: many
V: TRBV5-6
CDR3: ASSQTQMNTEAF

J: TRBJ1-4
size: few
V: TRBV6-5
CDR3: ASSYSTGLNEKLF

J: TRBJ1-6
size: few
V: TRBV5-1
CDR3: ASSLDRGDYNSPLH

J: TRBJ1-4
size: NA
V: TRBV20-1
CDR3: SARDQGQGNEKLF